This T cell receptor beta chain originates from a study of identifying expanded T cells in peripheral blood. To note about this clone: Its specificity is unknown.

Findings of the study overall: Roughly 1.2 clones differed between technical replicates, versus 16.4 and 19 over time.

Here immunoSEQ multiplex PCR was the method, and the copy in TCRdb shows in-frame clones only, minus some. The table has about 85,000 clones, over 75% seen once. Collection occurred without any documented infections or immune events in donors. Sequenced: blood. The clonotype was recovered from a person aged 18 to 75 in good health.

The CDR3, as DNA: TGTGCCAGCAGTTTAATGTCGGGGCCCCAGGAGACCCAGTACTTC. Translated, it gives CASSLMSGPQETQYF. V is TRBV28 and J is TRBJ2-5; D might be TRBD1 or TRBD2, each matching 5 bases. Germline V lookup: CDR1 MDHEN, CDR2 SYDVKM. V gave up 2 bases and J gave up 5 bases, with 15 bases separating them. The CDR3 loop spans 15 amino acids. Combining the CDR3 with reference TRBV28 and TRBJ2-5 gives the whole variable domain DVKVTQSSRYLVKRTGEKVFLECVQDMDHENMFWYRQDPGLGLRLIYFSYDVKMKEKGDIPEGYSVSREKKERFSLILESASTNQTSMYLCASSLMSGPQETQYFGPGTRLLVL.